This TCR beta chain was retrieved from a study of a mutant IDH1 vaccine in newly diagnosed glioma. Study-wide context: Every participant had undergone radiotherapy, temozolomide, or both before, and most underwent both.

Between the trimmed V and J ends, which lost 1 base and 2 bases, there was a span of 10 bases. Germline values: CDR1 SGHNT, CDR2 YYREEE (reference sequence). The CDR3 covers 14 residues. Assay used: immunoSEQ multiplex PCR; TCRdb lists only in-frame clones, some missing. The repertoire holds about 68,000 clones, 79% seen once, with around 8.5% in the top ten. Time point in this sample: baseline, week 1 (first vaccination visit). The treatment was: pre-vaccination baseline after standard-of-care therapy. Tumors from donors were new WHO grade 3 or 4 IDH1-mutant astrocytomas with ATRX loss. The chain recombines TRBV5-4 with TRBJ2-7; D gene ambiguous. The sample in question was PBMCs, obtained from a glioma patient treated with radiotherapy, temozolomide or both. This receptor was identified in a man over 45 with glioma. The CDR3 here is CASSLWSTPYEQYF. In DNA, the CDR3 is TGTGCCAGCAGCTTGTGGTCTACACCCTACGAGCAGTACTTC.